The T cell receptor (beta chain) described here comes from a study of PD-1 blockade in classical Hodgkin lymphoma. Study-wide findings and caveats: The baseline diversity of complete responders showed similarity to that of newly diagnosed patients.

Points on this clone: Its antigen remains unidentified.

Patients all relapsed after autologous stem cell transplantation, and there was variation in brentuximab vedotin exposure. The repertoire was sequenced with immunoSEQ multiplex PCR; TCRdb's copy has only in-frame clones and lacks some. The table has 20,000 to 25,000 clones, about 86% seen once; the top ten hold roughly a fifth. The CDR3 spans 15 residues. Germline CDR1 SGHRS, CDR2 YFSETQ. Trimming removed 0 bases from V and 3 bases from J; junction bases left unmatched: 3. The TCR sequence derives from a human donor with classical Hodgkin lymphoma. Specimen: peripheral blood mononuclear cells (PBMCs), collected before the second cycle of nivolumab. The chain has TRBV5-1 and TRBJ1-5, with 7 bases matching TRBD1. The CDR3 protein is CASSLAGGNNQPQHF. The CDR3 DNA reads as TGCGCCAGCAGCTTGGCAGGGGGGAACAATCAGCCCCAGCATTTT.